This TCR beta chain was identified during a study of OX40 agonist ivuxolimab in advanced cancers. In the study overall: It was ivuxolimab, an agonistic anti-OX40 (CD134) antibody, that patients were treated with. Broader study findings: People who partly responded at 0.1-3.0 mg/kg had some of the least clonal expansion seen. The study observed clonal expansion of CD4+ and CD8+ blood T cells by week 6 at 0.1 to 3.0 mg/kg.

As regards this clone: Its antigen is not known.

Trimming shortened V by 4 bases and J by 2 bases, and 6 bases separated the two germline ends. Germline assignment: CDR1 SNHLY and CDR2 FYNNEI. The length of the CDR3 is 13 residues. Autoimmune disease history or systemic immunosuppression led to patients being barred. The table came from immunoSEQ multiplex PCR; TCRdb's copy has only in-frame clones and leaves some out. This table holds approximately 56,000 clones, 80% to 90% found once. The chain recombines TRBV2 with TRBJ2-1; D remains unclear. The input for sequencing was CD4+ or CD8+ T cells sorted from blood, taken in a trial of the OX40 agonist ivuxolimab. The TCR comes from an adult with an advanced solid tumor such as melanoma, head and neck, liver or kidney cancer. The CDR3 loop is CASSVSAYNEQFF. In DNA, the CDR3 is TGTGCCAGCAGTGTTTCCGCCTACAATGAGCAGTTCTTC. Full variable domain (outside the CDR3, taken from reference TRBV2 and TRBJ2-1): EPEVTQTPSHQVTQMGQEVILRCVPISNHLYFYWYRQILGQKVEFLVSFYNNEISEKSEIFDDQFSVERPDGSNFTLKIRSTKLEDSAMYFCASSVSAYNEQFFGPGTRLTVL.